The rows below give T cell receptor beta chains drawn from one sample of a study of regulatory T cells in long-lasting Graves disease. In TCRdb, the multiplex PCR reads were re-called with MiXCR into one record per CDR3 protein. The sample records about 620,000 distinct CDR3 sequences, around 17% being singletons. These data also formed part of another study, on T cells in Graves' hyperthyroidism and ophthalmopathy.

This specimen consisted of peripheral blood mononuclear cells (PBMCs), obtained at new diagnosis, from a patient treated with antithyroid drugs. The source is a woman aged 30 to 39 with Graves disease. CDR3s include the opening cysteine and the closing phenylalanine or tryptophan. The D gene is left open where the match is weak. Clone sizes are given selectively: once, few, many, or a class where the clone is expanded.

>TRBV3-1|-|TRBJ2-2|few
CASSQVSNTGELFF
TGTGCCAGCAGCCAAGTCTCGAACACCGGGGAGCTGTTTTTT
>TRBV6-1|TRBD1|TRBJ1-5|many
CASSPGQGVQPQHF
TGTGCCAGCAGTCCCGGGCAGGGGGTTCAGCCCCAGCATTTT
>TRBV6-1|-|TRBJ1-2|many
CASRLAGGGYTF
TGTGCCAGCAGACTCGCCGGGGGTGGCTACACCTTC
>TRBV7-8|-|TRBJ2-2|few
CASTDYIGETGELFF
TGTGCCAGCACTGACTATATCGGGGAAACCGGGGAGCTGTTTTTT
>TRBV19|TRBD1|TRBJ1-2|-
CASRELGQGFDYGYTF
TGTGCCAGTAGGGAACTGGGACAGGGATTCGACTATGGCTACACCTTC
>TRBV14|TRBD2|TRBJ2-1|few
CASSRLTSGVNEQFF
TGTGCCAGCAGCCGCCTGACTAGCGGGGTCAATGAGCAGTTCTTC
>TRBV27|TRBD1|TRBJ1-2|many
CASNPTGGEGFRGYTF
TGTGCCAGCAACCCGACAGGGGGCGAGGGTTTCCGTGGCTACACCTTC
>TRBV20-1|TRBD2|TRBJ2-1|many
CSARVAATREGAPYNEQFF
TGCAGTGCTAGAGTGGCCGCGACGAGGGAGGGCGCCCCCTACAATGAGCAGTTCTTC
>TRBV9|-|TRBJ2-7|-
CASSAGPNDNYEQYF
TGTGCCAGCAGCGCGGGACCGAACGACAACTACGAGCAGTACTTC
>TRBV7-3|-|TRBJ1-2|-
CASSLTQAGNPYGYTF
TGTGCCAGCAGCTTAACCCAGGCAGGGAACCCCTATGGCTACACCTTC
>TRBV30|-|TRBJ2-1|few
CAWDHPGRGRGRNEQFF
TGTGCCTGGGATCATCCCGGGCGGGGACGGGGGAGGAATGAGCAGTTCTTC
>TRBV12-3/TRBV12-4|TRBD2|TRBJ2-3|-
CASRHNRLAGGEDTQYF
TGTGCCAGCAGGCACAACAGACTAGCGGGGGGGGAGGATACGCAGTATTTT
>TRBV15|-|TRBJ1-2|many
CATSRVLGQPNGYTF
TGTGCCACCAGCAGAGTGCTGGGCCAACCCAATGGCTACACCTTC
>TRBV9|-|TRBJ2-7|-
CASSLLPYSTYEQYF
TGTGCCAGCAGCCTTCTTCCATACTCGACCTACGAGCAGTACTTC
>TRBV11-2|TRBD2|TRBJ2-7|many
CASSPLAGGFFREQYF
TGTGCCAGCAGCCCATTAGCGGGAGGGTTTTTCCGCGAGCAGTACTTC
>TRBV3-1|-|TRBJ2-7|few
CASSQQQGLGQYF
TGTGCCAGCAGCCAGCAGCAGGGGCTTGGGCAGTACTTC
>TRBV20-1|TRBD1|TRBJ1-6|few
CSARQTGGGGSPLHF
TGCAGTGCTAGACAAACAGGGGGAGGAGGGTCACCCCTCCACTTT
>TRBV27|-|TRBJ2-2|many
CASSILESGELFF
TGTGCCAGCAGTATATTAGAGTCCGGGGAGCTGTTTTTT
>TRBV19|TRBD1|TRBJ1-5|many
CASKRDRDYNQPQHF
TGTGCCAGTAAGCGGGACAGAGACTACAATCAGCCCCAGCATTTT
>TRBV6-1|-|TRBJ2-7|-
CASRVGAPAVHEQYF
TGTGCCAGCAGAGTTGGGGCCCCGGCTGTCCATGAGCAGTACTTC
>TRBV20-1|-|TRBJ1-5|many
CSASTVGYGQPQHF
TGCAGTGCGTCCACGGTTGGATATGGCCAGCCCCAGCATTTT
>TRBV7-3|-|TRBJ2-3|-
CASSSGGGITDTQYF
TGTGCCAGCAGCTCCGGCGGGGGCATCACAGATACGCAGTATTTT
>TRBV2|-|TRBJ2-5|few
CASSDVWGVAAPF
TGTGCCAGCAGTGATGTTTGGGGGGTCGCGGCTCCCTTC
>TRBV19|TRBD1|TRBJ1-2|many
CAIGTGNGYTF
TGTGCTATTGGGACAGGAAATGGCTACACCTTC
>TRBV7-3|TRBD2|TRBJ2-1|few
CASSLIPGLADNEQFF
TGTGCCAGCAGCTTAATACCGGGACTAGCGGACAATGAGCAGTTCTTC
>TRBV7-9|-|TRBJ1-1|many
CASSLGLTDRDTEAFF
TGTGCCAGCAGCTTAGGTTTAACTGACCGCGATACTGAAGCTTTCTTT
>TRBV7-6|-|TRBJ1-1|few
CASSLGGPFRTEAFF
TGTGCCAGCAGCTTAGGGGGGCCATTTAGGACTGAAGCTTTCTTT
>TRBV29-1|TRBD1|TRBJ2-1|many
CSEQGSNEQFF
TGCAGCGAACAGGGGTCCAATGAGCAGTTCTTC
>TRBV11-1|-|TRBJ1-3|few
CASSLRTSGNTIYF
TGTGCCAGCAGCTTAAGGACCTCTGGAAACACCATATATTTT
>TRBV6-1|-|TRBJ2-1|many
CASSRRESYNEQFF
TGTGCCAGCAGCAGGAGAGAATCCTACAATGAGCAGTTCTTC
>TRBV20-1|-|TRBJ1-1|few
CSARSSTNTEAFF
TGCAGTGCAAGGAGTTCTACGAACACTGAAGCTTTCTTT
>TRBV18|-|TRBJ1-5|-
CASSPLSGENQPQHF
TGTGCCAGCTCACCACTATCCGGGGAGAATCAGCCCCAGCATTTT
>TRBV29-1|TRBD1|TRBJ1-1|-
CSATGTGGALAFF
TGCAGCGCTACCGGGACAGGGGGCGCGTTAGCTTTCTTT
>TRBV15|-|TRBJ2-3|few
CATSRGPTDTQYF
TGTGCCACCAGCAGGGGCCCCACAGATACGCAGTATTTT
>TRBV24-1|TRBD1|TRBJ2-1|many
CATSDPGQGDREQFF
TGTGCCACCAGTGACCCAGGACAGGGTGATCGGGAGCAGTTCTTC
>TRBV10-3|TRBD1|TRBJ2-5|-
CAIGDSLNMETQYF
TGTGCCATCGGGGACAGTCTGAATATGGAGACCCAGTACTTC
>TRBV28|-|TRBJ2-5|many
CASSSQVQETQYF
TGTGCCAGCAGTTCACAGGTTCAGGAGACCCAGTACTTC
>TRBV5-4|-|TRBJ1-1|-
CASSSGQPEAFF
TGTGCCAGCAGCTCAGGACAGCCGGAAGCTTTCTTT
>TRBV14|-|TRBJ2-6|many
CASSLGHGSGANVLTF
TGTGCCAGCAGCCTAGGACACGGCTCTGGGGCCAACGTCCTGACTTTC
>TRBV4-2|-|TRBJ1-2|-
CASSLNRFGEYGYTF
TGTGCCAGCAGCCTCAATCGGTTCGGGGAATATGGCTACACCTTC
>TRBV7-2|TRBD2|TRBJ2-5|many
CASSPRLAPETQYF
TGTGCCAGCAGCCCCAGACTAGCCCCGGAGACCCAGTACTTC
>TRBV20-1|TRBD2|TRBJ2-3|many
CSADRGTSGRTDTQYF
TGCAGTGCTGATCGAGGGACTAGCGGGAGAACAGATACGCAGTATTTT
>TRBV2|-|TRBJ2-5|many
CASSLASLSQETQYF
TGTGCCAGCAGCTTGGCGTCACTGAGCCAAGAGACCCAGTACTTC
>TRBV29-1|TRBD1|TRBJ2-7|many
CSSSSGTGVNEQYF
TGCAGCTCTTCCTCCGGGACAGGGGTCAATGAGCAGTACTTC
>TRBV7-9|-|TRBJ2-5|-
CASSQNGGKETQYF
TGTGCCAGCAGCCAAAACGGGGGAAAGGAGACCCAGTACTTC
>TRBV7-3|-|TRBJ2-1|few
CASSSFGLDNEQFF
TGTGCCAGCAGCTCCTTTGGCCTTGACAATGAGCAGTTCTTC
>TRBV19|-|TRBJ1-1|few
CASSLHGAAFF
TGTGCCAGTAGTTTACACGGGGCAGCTTTCTTT
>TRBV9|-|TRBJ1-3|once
CASSVSGSKGNTIYF
TGTGCCAGCAGCGTATCGGGGTCGAAGGGAAACACCATATATTTT
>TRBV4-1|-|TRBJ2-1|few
CASSQDSAAGNEQFF
TGCGCCAGCAGCCAAGATTCGGCAGCCGGGAATGAGCAGTTCTTC